This T cell receptor beta chain was identified in a study of cytomegalovirus exposure and HLA in healthy donors. Study observations and caveats: In vitro work confirmed that three CMV-associated chains recognize CMV antigens.

A remark on this clone: No antigen is known for it. Other DNA variants within this sample encode the same CDR3.

Donors were nominally healthy when sampled, though unrecorded immune exposures were likely. A multiplex PCR was run with 60 Vbeta primers and 13 Jbeta primers. Generated by immunoSEQ multiplex PCR, the TCRdb table keeps only in-frame clones and is missing some. The sample holds approximately 100,000 clones, 69% seen once. The receptor's source is a female donor in good health and CMV-seronegative. What was sequenced was PBMCs.

CDR3 in amino acids: CASSFLAGSTDTQYF. DNA for the CDR3: TGTGCCAGCAGCTTTCTAGCGGGGAGCACAGATACGCAGTATTTT. The chain couples TRBV7-9 to TRBJ2-3; 9 bases agree with TRBD2. The CDR3 contains 15 residues. V trimming: 3 bases; J trimming: 0 bases; junction bases outside the gene matches: 1. Germline V gives CDR1 SEHNR, CDR2 FQNEAQ (reference sequence).